The rows below give T cell receptor beta chains drawn from one sample of a study of OX40 agonist ivuxolimab in advanced cancers. Produced via immunoSEQ multiplex PCR; TCRdb's table is partial and in-frame only. The table lists about 73,000 clones, roughly 90% of them singletons, with less than 0.9% in the top ten. Sample: CD4+ or CD8+ T cells sorted from blood, taken in a trial of the OX40 agonist ivuxolimab. The receptor source for this set is an adult with an advanced solid tumor such as melanoma, head and neck, liver or kidney cancer. Both conserved end residues are part of each CDR3. The order of the fields is clone size, D gene, V gene, J gene, CDR3 protein, CDR3 DNA. The D gene is left open where the match is weak. Clone size is shown for a subset of rows, as once, few, many or a class of expanded clone.

-,-,TRBV6-1,TRBJ2-2,CASSASGARTGELFF,TGTGCCAGCAGTGCCTCGGGGGCGCGCACCGGGGAGCTGTTTTTT
once,TRBD2,TRBV7-2,TRBJ2-7,CASSFPQSGTSGGFYF,TGTGCCAGCAGCTTTCCTCAATCCGGGACTAGCGGGGGGTTCTACTTC
-,-,TRBV10-3,TRBJ1-3,CASGSGNTIYF,TGTGCCAGCGGGTCTGGAAACACCATATATTTT
-,-,TRBV10-2,TRBJ2-1,CASSLSGAYNEQFF,TGCGCCAGCTCCCTATCCGGGGCGTACAATGAGCAGTTCTTC
-,-,TRBV19,TRBJ2-1,CATSGVSYNEQFF,TGTGCCACCTCAGGGGTTTCCTACAATGAGCAGTTCTTC
-,-,TRBV10-3,TRBJ2-5,CASQVGSRGQETQYF,TGTGCCTCCCAGGTCGGGTCAAGAGGTCAAGAGACCCAGTACTTC
once,-,TRBV5-1,TRBJ1-5,CASSLEGGAGNQPQHF,TGCGCCAGCAGCTTGGAGGGGGGTGCGGGCAATCAGCCCCAGCATTTT
-,-,TRBV28,TRBJ1-1,CASSGLTEAFF,TGTGCCAGCAGTGGCCTCACTGAAGCTTTCTTT
-,-,TRBV30,TRBJ1-1,CAWSVNSHTEAFF,TGTGCCTGGAGTGTCAATAGTCACACTGAAGCTTTCTTT
-,TRBD1,TRBV10-3,TRBJ1-2,CAISDRYRGGTPFRGYTF,TGTGCCATCAGTGACCGGTACAGGGGAGGGACCCCTTTCAGGGGCTACACCTTC
-,TRBD2,TRBV7-9,TRBJ2-3,CASSSTGGGTDTQYF,TGTGCCAGCAGCTCGACGGGAGGGGGCACAGATACGCAGTATTTT
-,-,TRBV25-1,TRBJ1-5,CASSGDLDQPQHF,TGTGCCAGCAGTGGGGACTTGGATCAGCCCCAGCATTTT
-,-,TRBV6-6,TRBJ2-3,CASRETDTQYF,TGTGCCAGCAGGGAGACAGATACGCAGTATTTT
-,-,TRBV2,TRBJ1-1,CASSATGLNTEAFF,TGTGCCAGCAGTGCTACAGGTCTGAACACTGAAGCTTTCTTT
once,TRBD2,TRBV9,TRBJ2-1,CASSVRGAGSEQFF,TGTGCCAGCAGCGTGCGGGGAGCGGGGAGCGAGCAGTTCTTC
-,-,TRBV6-6,TRBJ1-1,CASHLDRYTEAFF,TGTGCCAGCCATCTGGACAGATACACTGAAGCTTTCTTT
few,-,TRBV2,TRBJ2-1,CASSSYNEQFF,TGTGCCTCGAGCTCCTACAATGAGCAGTTCTTC
-,TRBD1,TRBV19,TRBJ1-5,CASSGTGGRQPQHF,TGTGCCAGTAGTGGGACAGGGGGCCGTCAGCCCCAGCATTTT
-,-,TRBV7-9,TRBJ2-7,CASSLGPASYEQYF,TGTGCCAGCAGCTTAGGACCGGCCTCCTACGAGCAGTACTTC
-,-,TRBV18,TRBJ1-1,CASSPPEIGPRTAEAFF,TGTGCCAGCTCACCACCTGAAATCGGGCCCAGGACGGCTGAAGCTTTCTTT
-,-,TRBV7-8,TRBJ2-5,CASSTPGGGQETQYF,TGTGCCAGCAGCACCCCCGGGGGCGGCCAAGAGACCCAGTACTTC
-,-,TRBV7-9,TRBJ2-7,CATAGTGSPYGPHEQYF,TGTGCCACCGCCGGGACTGGATCCCCATACGGCCCCCACGAGCAGTACTTC